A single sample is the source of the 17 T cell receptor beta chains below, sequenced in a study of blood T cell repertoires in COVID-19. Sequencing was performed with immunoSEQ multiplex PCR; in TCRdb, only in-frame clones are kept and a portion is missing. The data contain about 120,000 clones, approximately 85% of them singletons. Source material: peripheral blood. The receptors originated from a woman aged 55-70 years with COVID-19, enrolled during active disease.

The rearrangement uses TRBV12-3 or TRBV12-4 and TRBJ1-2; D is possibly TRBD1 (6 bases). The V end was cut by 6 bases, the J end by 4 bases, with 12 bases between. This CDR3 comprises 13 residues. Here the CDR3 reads CASSAQGSYGYTF. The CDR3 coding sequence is TGTGCCAGCAGCGCACAGGGAAGCTATGGCTACACCTTC.

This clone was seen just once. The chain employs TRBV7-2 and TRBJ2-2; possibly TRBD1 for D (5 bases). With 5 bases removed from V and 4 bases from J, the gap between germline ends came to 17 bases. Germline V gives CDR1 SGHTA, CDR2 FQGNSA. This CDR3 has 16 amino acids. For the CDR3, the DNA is TGTGCCAGCAGCATCCTCAGGGATCCAACCACCGGGGAGCTGTTTTTT. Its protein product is CASSILRDPTTGELFF.

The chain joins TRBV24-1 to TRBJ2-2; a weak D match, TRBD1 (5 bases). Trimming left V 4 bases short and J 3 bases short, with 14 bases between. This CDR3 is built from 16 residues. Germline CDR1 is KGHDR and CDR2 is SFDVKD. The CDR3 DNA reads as TGTGCCACCAGTGAACCCGTAGGGGCCTACACCGGGGAGCTGTTTTTT. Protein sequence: CATSEPVGAYTGELFF.

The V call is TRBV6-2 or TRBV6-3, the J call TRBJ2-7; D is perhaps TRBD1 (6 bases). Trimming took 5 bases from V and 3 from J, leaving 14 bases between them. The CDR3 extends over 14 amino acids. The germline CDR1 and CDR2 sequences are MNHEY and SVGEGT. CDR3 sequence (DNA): TGTGCCAGCAGTCCACAGGGCTCGCACTACGAGCAGTACTTC. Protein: CASSPQGSHYEQYF.

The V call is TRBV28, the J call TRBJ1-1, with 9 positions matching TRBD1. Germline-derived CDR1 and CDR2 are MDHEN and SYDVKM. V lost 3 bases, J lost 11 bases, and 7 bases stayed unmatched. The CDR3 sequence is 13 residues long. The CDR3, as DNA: TGTGCCAGCAGTTTTACAGGGGGCATACGCGCTTTCTTT. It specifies CASSFTGGIRAFF. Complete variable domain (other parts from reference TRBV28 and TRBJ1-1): DVKVTQSSRYLVKRTGEKVFLECVQDMDHENMFWYRQDPGLGLRLIYFSYDVKMKEKGDIPEGYSVSREKKERFSLILESASTNQTSMYLCASSFTGGIRAFFGQGTRLTVV.

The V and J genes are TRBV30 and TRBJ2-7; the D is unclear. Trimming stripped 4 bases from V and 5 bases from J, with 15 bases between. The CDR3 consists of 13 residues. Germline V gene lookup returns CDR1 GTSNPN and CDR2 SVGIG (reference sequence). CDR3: CAWNLRSYDEQYF. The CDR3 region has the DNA TGTGCCTGGAACTTAAGGAGTTACGACGAGCAGTACTTC.

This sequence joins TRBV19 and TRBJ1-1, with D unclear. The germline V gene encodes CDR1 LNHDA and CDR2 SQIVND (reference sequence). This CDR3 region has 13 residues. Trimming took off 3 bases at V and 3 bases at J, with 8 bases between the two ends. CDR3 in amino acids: CASSIDTHTEAFF. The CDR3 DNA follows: TGTGCCAGTAGTATTGACACTCACACTGAAGCTTTCTTT.

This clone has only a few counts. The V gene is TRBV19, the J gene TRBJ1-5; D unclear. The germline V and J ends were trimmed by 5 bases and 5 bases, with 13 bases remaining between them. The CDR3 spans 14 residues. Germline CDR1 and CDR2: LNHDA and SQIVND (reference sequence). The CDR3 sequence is CASSPRTEDQPQHF. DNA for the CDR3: TGTGCCAGTAGTCCGAGGACTGAAGATCAGCCCCAGCATTTT.

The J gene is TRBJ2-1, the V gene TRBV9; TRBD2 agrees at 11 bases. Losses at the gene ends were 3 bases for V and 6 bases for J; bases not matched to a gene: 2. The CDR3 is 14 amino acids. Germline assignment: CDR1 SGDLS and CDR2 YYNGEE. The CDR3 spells CASSATSGGNEQFF. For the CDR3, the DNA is TGTGCCAGCAGCGCCACTAGCGGGGGCAATGAGCAGTTCTTC.

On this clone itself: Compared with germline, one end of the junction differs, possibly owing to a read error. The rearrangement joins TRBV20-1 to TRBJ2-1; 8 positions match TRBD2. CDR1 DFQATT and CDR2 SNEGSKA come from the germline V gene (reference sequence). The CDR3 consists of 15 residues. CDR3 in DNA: TGCAGTGCTAGTACACGGGGGGGCCCCTACGATGAGCAGTTCTTC. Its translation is CSASTRGGPYDEQFF.

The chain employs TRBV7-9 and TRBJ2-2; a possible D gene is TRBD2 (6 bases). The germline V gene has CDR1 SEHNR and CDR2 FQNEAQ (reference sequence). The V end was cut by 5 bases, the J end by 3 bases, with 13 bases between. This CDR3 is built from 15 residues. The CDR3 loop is CASSPPGGDTGELFF. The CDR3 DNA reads TGTGCCAGCAGCCCACCTGGAGGGGACACCGGGGAGCTGTTTTTT.

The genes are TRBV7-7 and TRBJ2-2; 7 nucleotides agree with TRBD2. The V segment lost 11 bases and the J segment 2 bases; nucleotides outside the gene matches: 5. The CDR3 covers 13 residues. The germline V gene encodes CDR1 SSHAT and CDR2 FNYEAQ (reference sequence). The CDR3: CAVGLVNTGELFF. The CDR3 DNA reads TGTGCCGTCGGACTAGTAAACACCGGGGAGCTGTTTTTT.

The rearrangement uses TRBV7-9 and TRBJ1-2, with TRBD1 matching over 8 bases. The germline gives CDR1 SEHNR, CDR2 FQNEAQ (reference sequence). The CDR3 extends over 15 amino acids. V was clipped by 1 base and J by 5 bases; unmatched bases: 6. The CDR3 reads CASSLDGGQGYGYTF. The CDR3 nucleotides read TGTGCCAGCAGCTTAGATGGAGGACAGGGTTATGGCTACACCTTC.

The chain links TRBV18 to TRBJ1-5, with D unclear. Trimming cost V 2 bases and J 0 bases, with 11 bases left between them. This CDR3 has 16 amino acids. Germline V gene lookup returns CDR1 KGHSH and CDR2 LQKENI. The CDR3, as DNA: TGTGCCAGCTCACCATCGGGGAGTAATAGCAATCAGCCCCAGCATTTT. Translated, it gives CASSPSGSNSNQPQHF. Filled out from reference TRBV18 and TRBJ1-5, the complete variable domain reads NAGVMQNPRHLVRRRGQEARLRCSPMKGHSHVYWYRQLPEEGLKFMVYLQKENIIDESGMPKERFSAEFPKEGPSILRIQQVVRGDSAAYFCASSPSGSNSNQPQHFGDGTRLSIL.

The CDR3 spells CASSHAGGTGELFF. The CDR3 DNA follows: TGCGCCAGCAGCCACGCAGGGGGCACCGGGGAGCTGTTTTTT. The V call is TRBV4-3, the J call TRBJ2-2; 7 nucleotides align to TRBD1. The V and J ends lost 3 bases and 4 bases, in that order; junction bases with no gene match: 2. The CDR3 contains 14 residues. The V gene's germline CDR1 is LGHNA and CDR2 YSLEER.

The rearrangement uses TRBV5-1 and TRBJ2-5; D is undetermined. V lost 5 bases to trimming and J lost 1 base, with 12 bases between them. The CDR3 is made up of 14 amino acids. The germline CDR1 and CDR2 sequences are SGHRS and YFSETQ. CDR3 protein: CASSYEISQETQYF. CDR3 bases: TGCGCCAGCAGTTACGAAATTAGCCAAGAGACCCAGTACTTC.

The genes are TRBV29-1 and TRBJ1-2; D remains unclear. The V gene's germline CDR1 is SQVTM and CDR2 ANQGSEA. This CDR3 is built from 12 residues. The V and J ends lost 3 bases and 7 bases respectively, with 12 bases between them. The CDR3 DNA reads TGCAGCGTTGATGTCAGGATAGGTGGCTACACCTTC. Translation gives CSVDVRIGGYTF.